A selection of T cell receptor beta chains follows, all from one sample in a study of blood T cell repertoires in COVID-19. Some clones are missing from TCRdb's copy, which holds only in-frame ones; the method was immunoSEQ multiplex PCR. The repertoire has about 99,000 clones, around 83% of them found once; the top ten carry roughly 3.3%. Sequenced sample: peripheral blood. All receptors derive from a woman over 75 with active or convalescent COVID-19. Both conserved end residues are part of each CDR3. Fields, in order: D gene, clone size, J gene, V gene, CDR3 protein, CDR3 DNA. A D gene is named only where the DNA matches it firmly. Not every row has a clone size; where given, it reads once, few, many or a size class.

NA,once,TRBJ1-1,TRBV11-2,CASSFLLEVTEAFF,TGTGCCAGCAGCTTTCTCTTGGAGGTCACTGAAGCTTTCTTT
NA,NA,TRBJ1-2,TRBV5-4,CASSLSTEGYTF,TGTGCCAGCAGCTTATCTACTGAGGGCTACACCTTC
TRBD1,NA,TRBJ2-7,TRBV7-2,CASSPKRTGDYEQYF,TGTGCCAGCAGCCCAAAAAGGACAGGAGATTACGAGCAGTACTTC
TRBD1,NA,TRBJ1-3,TRBV28,CASTDHRGKGYTIYF,TGTGCCAGCACGGACCACAGGGGAAAGGGATACACCATATATTTT
NA,NA,TRBJ1-1,TRBV2,CASMDFYTEAFF,TGTGCCAGCATGGACTTTTACACTGAAGCTTTCTTT
NA,few,TRBJ2-7,TRBV19,CASSIAAGSTYEQYF,TGTGCCAGTAGTATAGCGGCAGGTAGTACCTACGAGCAGTACTTC
NA,NA,TRBJ2-2,TRBV29-1,CSAGAMFGRYTGELFF,TGCAGCGCCGGAGCAATGTTTGGCCGATACACCGGGGAGCTGTTTTTT
NA,NA,TRBJ1-3,TRBV29-1,CSVEDIQTGNTIYF,TGCAGCGTTGAAGACATCCAGACAGGAAACACCATATATTTT
TRBD1,NA,TRBJ1-2,TRBV6-2/TRBV6-3,CASSGRQGSYGYTF,TGTGCCAGCAGCGGCCGACAGGGAAGCTATGGCTACACCTTC
TRBD1,few,TRBJ1-2,TRBV5-6,CASSLPDRAGGYTF,TGTGCCAGCAGCTTGCCCGACAGGGCGGGTGGCTACACCTTC
TRBD2,NA,TRBJ2-7,TRBV11-2,CASSPRGGTSVHLPGEQYF,TGTGCCAGCAGCCCCCGAGGTGGGACTAGCGTTCATCTACCGGGCGAGCAGTACTTC
TRBD1,NA,TRBJ1-5,TRBV5-6,CASSLTGVNQPQHF,TGTGCCAGCAGCCTGACAGGGGTGAATCAGCCCCAGCATTTT
NA,NA,TRBJ1-2,TRBV7-2,CASSYVQGFAYGYTF,TGTGCCAGCAGTTACGTTCAGGGTTTCGCCTATGGCTACACCTTC
TRBD1,NA,TRBJ1-6,TRBV28,CASSTTGGMDSPLHF,TGTGCCAGCAGCACGACAGGGGGCATGGATTCACCCCTCCACTTT
NA,few,TRBJ1-6,TRBV7-3,CASSSGVSPLHF,TGTGCCAGCAGCTCGGGGGTTTCACCCCTCCACTTT
TRBD2,NA,TRBJ2-7,TRBV2,CASGDGGVHEQYF,TGTGCCAGCGGAGACGGGGGGGTCCACGAGCAGTACTTC
TRBD1,NA,TRBJ2-5,TRBV6-5,CASTRTGEETQYF,TGTGCCAGCACAAGGACAGGGGAAGAGACCCAGTACTTC
NA,NA,TRBJ1-4,TRBV6-5,CAGRRTNNEKLFF,TGTGCCGGAAGACGGACTAATAATGAAAAACTGTTTTTT
NA,NA,TRBJ1-2,TRBV29-1,CSVEQDYYGYTF,TGCAGCGTAGAACAGGATTACTATGGCTACACCTTC
TRBD1,NA,TRBJ1-2,TRBV4-3,CASSQDGQDNYGYTF,TGCGCCAGCAGCCAAGATGGACAGGATAACTATGGCTACACCTTC
NA,NA,TRBJ2-2,TRBV7-3,CASLGGPPGELFF,TGTGCCAGCTTAGGAGGGCCCCCCGGGGAGCTGTTTTTT
NA,NA,TRBJ2-7,TRBV7-9,CASSFKGNEQYF,TGTGCCAGCAGCTTCAAGGGGAACGAGCAGTACTTC